Below are 16 T cell receptor beta chains sequenced from a single sample in a study of T cell repertoires in cytomegalovirus infection (dated by TCRdb to the late 2010s). Sequencing took place on an Illumina HiSeq 1500. The public reads were reprocessed in TCRdb via fastp at Q25 and MiXCR, keeping in-frame beta chains. Rows are unified per CDR3 protein, each entry keeping the most common DNA and genes. A total of 55,000 to 85,000 distinct CDR3 sequences appear in this sample, roughly 20% of them only once. Jointly, the top ten make up around 70% of the sample. Their specific antigens are unknown. Explained via the paper, the treatment or condition label denotes: in vitro stimulation with specific CMV peptide epitopes to enrich CMV-specific T cells. The material sequenced was CD8+ T cells from cultured PBMCs, taken from culture after CMV antigen stimulation. These receptors all come from a human donor in good health (CMV status not recorded). Some clones in this sample may be carry-over from other donors' samples.

This clonotype was seen only a few times. This rearrangement joins TRBV6-6 to TRBJ1-1; D is unresolved. This CDR3 comprises 15 residues. Per the germline V gene, CDR1 is MNHNY and CDR2 is SVGAGI (reference sequence). V lost 0 bases to trimming and J lost 0 bases, with 8 bases between them. Here the CDR3 DNA reads TGTGCCAGCAGTTACTCGCTGACGTTGAACACTGAAGCTTTCTTT. Translating it yields CASSYSLTLNTEAFF.

V is TRBV7-2 and J is TRBJ1-2; D unresolved. Germline V lookup: CDR1 SGHTA, CDR2 FQGNSA. V shed 4 bases and J shed 5 bases, with 8 bases lying between them. The CDR3 loop spans 12 amino acids. In DNA, the CDR3 is TGTGCCAGCAGCTCCCACCGATATGGCTACACCTTC. As protein: CASSSHRYGYTF.

The V gene is TRBV20-1, the J gene TRBJ1-3; no definite D call. This CDR3 region has 17 residues. CDR1 and CDR2 from the germline V gene are DFQATT and SNEGSKA (reference sequence). Deletions cut 1 base from V and 0 bases from J, with 16 bases between. CDR3: CSARGDQLKSSGNTIYF. CDR3 bases: TGCAGTGCTAGAGGCGACCAGCTGAAATCCTCTGGAAACACCATATATTTT.

This clonotype was picked up a small number of times. The chain is built from TRBV4-1 and TRBJ2-3; TRBD1 is a possible D gene (6 bases). From germline, CDR1 is MGHRA and CDR2 YSYEKL. The CDR3 covers 16 residues. Deletions cut 2 bases from V and 1 base from J, with 13 bases between. The DNA of the CDR3 is TGCGCCAGCAGCCAACCAACAGGGCCTGGCACAGATACGCAGTATTTT. Translated, it gives CASSQPTGPGTDTQYF.

A few counts support this clonotype. The chain uses TRBV4-1 and TRBJ1-1, with 8 bases matching TRBD1. Germline V CDR1 and CDR2: MGHRA, YSYEKL. Germline trimming cut 1 base from V and 0 bases from J; bases unmatched to any gene: 7. The CDR3 loop spans 17 amino acids. This CDR3 is CASSQGVQGDMNTEAFF. The CDR3 DNA follows: TGCGCCAGCAGCCAAGGGGTACAGGGGGATATGAACACTGAAGCTTTCTTT.

The chain recombines TRBV10-3 with TRBJ1-5; D gene ambiguous. This CDR3 region has 16 residues. Trimming stripped 0 bases from V and 0 bases from J, with 9 bases between. The germline CDR1 and CDR2 sequences are ENHRY and SYGVKD. In nucleotides, the CDR3 is TGTGCCATCAGTGAGTCCGGGCCTCCTAGCAATCAGCCCCAGCATTTT. It specifies CAISESGPPSNQPQHF.

V gene TRBV7-2 combines with J gene TRBJ1-1; D unclear. This CDR3 comprises 12 residues. CDR1 is SGHTA, CDR2 FQGNSA, per germline. Trimming took off 3 bases at V and 3 bases at J, with 5 bases between the two ends. The CDR3 protein is CASSFGDTEAFF. The DNA for the CDR3 is TGTGCCAGCAGCTTCGGGGACACTGAAGCTTTCTTT. The whole variable domain, remainder taken from reference TRBV7-2 and TRBJ1-1, is GAGVSQSPSNKVTEKGKDVELRCDPISGHTALYWYRQSLGQGLEFLIYFQGNSAPDKSGLPSDRFSAERTGGSVSTLTIQRTQQEDSAVYLCASSFGDTEAFFGQGTRLTVV.

This chain connects TRBV28 to TRBJ1-5, with D maybe TRBD1 (5 bases). Germline assignment: CDR1 MDHEN and CDR2 SYDVKM. Trimming took off 1 base at V and 0 bases at J, with 19 bases between the two ends. The CDR3 spans 19 residues. The CDR3 here is CASSLFLTALTYSNQPQHF. In DNA form, the CDR3 reads TGTGCCAGCAGTTTATTTCTGACAGCACTTACATATAGCAATCAGCCCCAGCATTTT.

This clonotype was counted ten times or more. This chain links TRBV5-6 with TRBJ2-3; 8 bases agree with TRBD1. The length of the CDR3 is 13 residues. V lost 4 bases to trimming and J lost 4 bases; unmatched junction nucleotides: 2. The germline CDR1 and CDR2 sequences are SGHDT and YYEEEE. The CDR3 DNA reads as TGTGCCAGCAGCGCAGGGGGCGCAGATACGCAGTATTTT. Translated, it gives CASSAGGADTQYF.

This clonotype was counted at least ten times. The chain combines TRBV7-6 with TRBJ1-2, with a weak D call TRBD1 (6 bases). The CDR3 spans 15 residues. Germline V lookup: CDR1 SGHVS, CDR2 FNYEAQ. V lost 1 base to trimming and J lost 6 bases, with 15 bases between them. CDR3 sequence reads: CASSLGVHRENGYTF. The DNA for the CDR3 is TGTGCCAGCAGCTTAGGAGTACACAGGGAAAATGGCTACACCTTC.

V usage is TRBV7-9 and J usage is TRBJ2-5, with no clear D. Trimming took off 5 bases at V and 3 bases at J, with 13 bases between the two ends. The CDR3 contains 14 residues. The germline V gene encodes CDR1 SEHNR and CDR2 FQNEAQ (reference sequence). The CDR3 bases are TGTGCCAGCAGCCTAGGTTCGAATAAAGAGACCCAGTACTTC. Protein sequence: CASSLGSNKETQYF.

This clonotype occurred many times. V is TRBV5-5 and J is TRBJ2-1; D might be TRBD2 (5 bases). The ends were cut back, 0 bases at V and 8 bases at J, with 15 bases in the middle. Germline assignment: CDR1 SGHKS and CDR2 YYEKEE (reference sequence). CDR3 length: 15 residues. CDR3 DNA: TGTGCCAGCAGCTTGGACGGGCGGGCGGTCTATGAGCAGTTCTTC. Translation gives CASSLDGRAVYEQFF.

The sample holds a few counts of this clonotype. V is TRBV6-1 and J is TRBJ2-3; D is ambiguous. This CDR3 is 11 amino acids long. V lost 11 bases and J 0 bases, leaving 6 bases between the germline ends. Germline-derived CDR1 and CDR2 are MNHNS and SASEGT. CDR3 region: CASSSTDTQYF. CDR3 nucleotide sequence: TGTGCCTCGTCTAGCACAGATACGCAGTATTTT.

This rearrangement joins TRBV5-6 to TRBJ2-3; TRBD2 agrees at 8 bases. Trimming cost V 3 bases and J 9 bases; bases outside gene matches: 6. CDR1 and CDR2 (germline): SGHDT, YYEEEE. The CDR3 totals 13 residues. CDR3 in amino acids: CASSWGLEDTQYF. CDR3 in DNA: TGTGCCAGCAGCTGGGGACTAGAAGACACGCAGTATTTT.

This clonotype was counted ten times or more. The gene calls are TRBV7-9 and TRBJ1-2, with 9 bases fitting TRBD1. Unmatched junction bases numbered 9, after V lost 0 bases and J lost 7 bases. CDR3 length equals 16 residues. Germline CDR1 is SEHNR and CDR2 is FQNEAQ (reference sequence). The CDR3 protein is CASSLAYRDRETGYTF. In DNA form, the CDR3 reads TGTGCCAGCAGCTTAGCCTACCGGGACAGGGAGACTGGCTACACCTTC.

The chain uses TRBV4-3 and TRBJ1-3; tentatively, D is TRBD1 (5 bases). This CDR3 region has 17 residues. V shed 0 bases and J shed 0 bases, with 12 bases lying between them. Germline-derived CDR1 and CDR2 are LGHNA and YSLEER. This chain's CDR3 is CASSQDREGLSGNTIYF. The CDR3 DNA follows: TGCGCCAGCAGCCAAGATCGGGAGGGGCTCTCTGGAAACACCATATATTTT.